This T cell receptor beta chain is from a study of OX40 agonist ivuxolimab in advanced cancers. Regarding the complete study: Ivuxolimab was an agonistic, fully human IgG2 monoclonal antibody directed against OX40 (CD134), a costimulatory receptor. Intravenous ivuxolimab was administered to patients every 2 weeks at six dose levels: 0.01, 0.1, 0.3, 1.5, 3 and 10 mg/kg. Among the roughly 54 dose-escalation patients, approximately 20 had hepatocellular carcinoma, 15 or so melanoma, 9 renal cell carcinoma and 9 head and neck cancer. The dose-escalation cohort was roughly 80% male with a mean age of around 62 years, ranging from roughly 23 to 85. Patients were allowed to have had prior anti-PD-1, anti-PD-L1 or anti-CTLA-4 therapy, and 40% to 45% of the dose-escalation patients had previously received checkpoint inhibitors. Partial responses occurred in three dose-escalation patients: two with cutaneous melanoma and one with hepatocellular carcinoma. Peripheral TCRbeta sequencing aimed to test whether ivuxolimab altered TCR sequence diversity and caused clonal T-cell expansion. The paper covers the monotherapy dose-escalation part of the phase I ivuxolimab trial, which included N of about 50 patients. General findings and caveats noted by the study authors: At doses from 0.1 to 3.0 mg/kg, clonal expansion was seen in both CD4+ and CD8+ blood T cells between baseline and week 6. The antigen specificity of the clonally expanded peripheral T cells was not determined. Low levels of normalized T-cell clonal expansion were also seen in some patients who did not respond. In the 0.1-3.0 mg/kg groups, partial responders had among the lowest normalized peripheral clonal expansion, particularly in CD8+ T cells. After ivuxolimab, expanded clones were on average more numerous among CD8+ T cells than among CD4+ T cells.

A remark on this clone: Its specific antigen is unknown. There are no base qualities to consult, and no much larger clone falls within one base.

To sequence the TCRbeta CDR3 region, genomic DNA was isolated from the sorted cells. The immunoSEQ Assay was used to sequence the TCRbeta CDR3 regions. In its TCRdb copy, this immuneACCESS table keeps in-frame sequences only and misses some clones. Where compared with another copy, unresolved V genes explain less than half of these, and the others have no known cause. The sample includes about 73,000 clones, with 80% to 95% observed a single time. Roughly 0.55% of the sample is taken by the ten largest. The trial excluded patients who had a history of autoimmune disease or who were on systemic immunosuppression. Peripheral blood for TCR sequencing was collected from all dose cohorts at baseline, on cycle 4 day 1, and on cycle 7 day 1. Samples came from an open-label, multicenter, first-in-human phase I dose-escalation trial of ivuxolimab. The trial enrolled adults with locally advanced or metastatic head and neck squamous cell, hepatocellular, melanoma or renal cell carcinoma. Before TCR sequencing, CD4+ T cells and CD8+ T cells from peripheral blood were sorted into separate populations.

V trim: 8 bases; J trim: 4 bases; unmatched bases: 5. The CDR3 goes from the cysteine to the phenylalanine over 14 residues. The kept DNA is CDR3 alone, 42 bases in frame from the first base. As encoded in the germline V gene, CDR1 is MGHDK while CDR2 is SYGVNS. The receptor's source is an adult with an advanced solid tumor such as melanoma, head and neck, liver or kidney cancer. This sample comprised CD4+ or CD8+ T cells sorted from blood, obtained in a trial of the OX40 agonist ivuxolimab. The chain is encoded by TRBV25-1 joined to TRBJ1-3, with 10 bases matching TRBD1. Here the CDR3 is given as CASGKTGGGNTIYF. The DNA is as follows: TGTGCCAGCGGCAAGACAGGGGGCGGAAACACCATATATTTT.